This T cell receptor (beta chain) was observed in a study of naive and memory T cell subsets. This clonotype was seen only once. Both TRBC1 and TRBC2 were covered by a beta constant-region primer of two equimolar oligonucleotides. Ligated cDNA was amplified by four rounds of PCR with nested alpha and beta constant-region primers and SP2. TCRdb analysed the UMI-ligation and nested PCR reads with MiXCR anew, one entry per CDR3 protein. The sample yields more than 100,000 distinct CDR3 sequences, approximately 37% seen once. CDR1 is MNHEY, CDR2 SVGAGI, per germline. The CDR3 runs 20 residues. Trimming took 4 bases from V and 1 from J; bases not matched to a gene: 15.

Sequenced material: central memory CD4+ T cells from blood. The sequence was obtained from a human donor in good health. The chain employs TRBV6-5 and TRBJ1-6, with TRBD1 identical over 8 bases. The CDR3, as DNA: TGTGCCAGCAGTTGGGGGATGTGGACAGGGAAAGCGTCCTATAATTCACCCCTCCACTTT. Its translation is CASSWGMWTGKASYNSPLHF.